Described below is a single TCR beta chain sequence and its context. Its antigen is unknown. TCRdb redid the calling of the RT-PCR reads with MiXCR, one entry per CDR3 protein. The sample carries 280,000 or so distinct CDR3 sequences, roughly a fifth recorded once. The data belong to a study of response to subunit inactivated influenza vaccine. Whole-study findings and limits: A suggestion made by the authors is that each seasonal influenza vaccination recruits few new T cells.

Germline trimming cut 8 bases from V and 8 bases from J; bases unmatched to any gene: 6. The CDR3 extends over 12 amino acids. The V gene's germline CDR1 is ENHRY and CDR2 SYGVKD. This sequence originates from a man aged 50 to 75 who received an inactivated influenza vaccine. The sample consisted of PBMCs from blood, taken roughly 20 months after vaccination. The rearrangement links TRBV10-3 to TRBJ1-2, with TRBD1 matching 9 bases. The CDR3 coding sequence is TGTGCCATCCAGACAGGGGGTCACGGCTACACCTTC. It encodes CAIQTGGHGYTF.